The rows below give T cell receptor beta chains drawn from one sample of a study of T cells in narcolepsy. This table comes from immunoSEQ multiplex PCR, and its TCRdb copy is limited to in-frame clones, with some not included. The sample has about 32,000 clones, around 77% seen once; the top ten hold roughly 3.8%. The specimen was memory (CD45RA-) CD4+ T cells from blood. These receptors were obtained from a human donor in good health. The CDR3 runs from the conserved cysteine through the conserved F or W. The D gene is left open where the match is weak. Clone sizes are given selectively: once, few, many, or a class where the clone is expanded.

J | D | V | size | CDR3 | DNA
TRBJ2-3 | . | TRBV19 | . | CASTLRGGFSTDTQYF | TGTGCCAGTACCCTAAGGGGGGGGTTTAGTACAGATACGCAGTATTTT
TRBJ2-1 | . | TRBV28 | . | CASSKGLGPIGEQFF | TGTGCCAGCAGTAAGGGACTGGGCCCCATTGGTGAGCAGTTCTTC
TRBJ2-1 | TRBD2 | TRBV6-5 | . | CASSTGLAGDKEQFF | TGTGCCAGCAGTACGGGACTAGCGGGAGACAAGGAGCAGTTCTTC
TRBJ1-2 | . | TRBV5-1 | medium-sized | CASSLAADSYTF | TGCGCCAGCAGCTTGGCGGCAGACTCGTACACCTTC
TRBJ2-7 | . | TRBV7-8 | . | CASSLEGGRAYEQYF | TGTGCCAGCAGCTTAGAGGGTGGCAGGGCCTACGAGCAGTACTTC
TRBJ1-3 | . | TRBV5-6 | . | CASSLRSSGNTIYF | TGTGCCAGCAGCTTGAGGTCCTCGGGAAACACCATATATTTT
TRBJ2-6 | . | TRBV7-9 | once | CAVLWVLTPSGANVLTF | TGTGCCGTACTCTGGGTCCTGACCCCCTCTGGGGCCAACGTCCTGACTTTC
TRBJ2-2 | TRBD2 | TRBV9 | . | CASSVSSGTGELFF | TGTGCCAGCAGCGTGTCTAGCGGGACCGGGGAGCTGTTTTTT
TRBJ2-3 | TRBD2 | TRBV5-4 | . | CASSKREITDTQYF | TGTGCCAGCAGCAAGCGGGAGATAACAGATACGCAGTATTTT
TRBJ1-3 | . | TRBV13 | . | CASSLRGGNTIYF | TGTGCCAGCAGCTTGCGGGGTGGAAACACCATATATTTT
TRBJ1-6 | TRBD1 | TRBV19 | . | CASSTTLTGLVSPLHF | TGTGCCAGTAGTACGACTTTGACAGGGCTGGTTTCACCCCTCCACTTT
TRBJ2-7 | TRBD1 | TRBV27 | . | CASRGTGGTYEQYF | TGTGCCAGCCGTGGGACAGGAGGGACCTACGAGCAGTACTTC
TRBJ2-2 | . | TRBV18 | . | CASSPLRRELFF | TGTGCCAGCTCACCGTTGCGTCGGGAGCTGTTTTTT
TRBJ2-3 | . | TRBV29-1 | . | CSVASGTSTDTQYF | TGCAGCGTTGCCTCCGGGACTAGCACAGATACGCAGTATTTT
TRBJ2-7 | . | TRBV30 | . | CAWSASRTGEQYF | TGTGCCTGGAGTGCGAGTCGGACGGGCGAGCAGTACTTC
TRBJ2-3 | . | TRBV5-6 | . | CASSSPPRPATDTQYF | TGTGCCAGCAGTTCTCCGCCTAGACCAGCCACAGATACGCAGTATTTT
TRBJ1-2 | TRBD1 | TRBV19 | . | CASSTGQVRGYTF | TGTGCCAGTAGTACCGGACAGGTTCGGGGCTACACCTTC
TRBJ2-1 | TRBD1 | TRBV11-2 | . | CASSLDRGPGNEQFF | TGTGCCAGCAGCTTAGACAGGGGGCCGGGGAATGAGCAGTTCTTC
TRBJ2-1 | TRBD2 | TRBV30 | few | CAWSVRGRGRSHEQFF | TGTGCCTGGAGTGTTCGGGGCCGCGGGAGGAGTCATGAGCAGTTCTTC
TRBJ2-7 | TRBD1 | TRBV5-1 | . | CASSLEPGQGSYEQYF | TGCGCCAGCAGCTTGGAGCCGGGACAGGGTTCCTACGAGCAGTACTTC
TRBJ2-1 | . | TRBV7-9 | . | CASSLAGADSTFF | TGTGCCAGCAGCTTAGCGGGAGCGGATAGTACGTTCTTC
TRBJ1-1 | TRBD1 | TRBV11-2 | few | CASSVGQGSTAFF | TGTGCCAGCAGCGTGGGACAGGGTTCGACGGCTTTCTTT
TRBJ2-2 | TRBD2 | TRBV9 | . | CASSLTSGTDTGELFF | TGTGCCAGCAGCTTGACTAGCGGGACGGACACCGGGGAGCTGTTTTTT
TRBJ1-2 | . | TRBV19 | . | CASRGPSSSGYTF | TGTGCCAGTAGGGGACCCTCGTCCTCCGGCTACACCTTC
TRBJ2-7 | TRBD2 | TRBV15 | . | CATSRSLAGYEQYF | TGTGCCACCAGCAGGAGTCTAGCGGGATACGAGCAGTACTTC
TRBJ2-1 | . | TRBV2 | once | CASSDDFGVDNEQFF | TGTGCCAGCAGTGACGATTTTGGCGTAGACAATGAGCAGTTCTTC